Listed below are T cell receptor beta chains from one sample, sequenced in a study of control samples from healthy donors and cancer patients. Produced via immunoSEQ multiplex PCR; TCRdb's table is partial and in-frame only. In the table there are roughly 9,200 clones, around 90% of which are singletons. The sample was PBMCs. All receptors come from a man in his fifties or sixties with colorectal cancer. CDR3s include the opening cysteine and the closing phenylalanine or tryptophan.

CDR3 protein	V gene
CAWSLEFSGNTIYF	TRBV30
CASSDQGASYGYTF	TRBV6-1
CASSAYRGPGAEAFF	TRBV25-1
CAIKGTDTDTQYF	TRBV10-3
CASSLRTNQPQHF	TRBV5-5
CASSALGNTEQYF	TRBV6-6
CASSQGQGAHSPLHF	TRBV3-1/TRBV3-2
CASSLDPGTADYGYTF	TRBV5-4
CASNQFGNQPQHF	TRBV19
CASSQSILGKLFF	TRBV14
CASSYDLASDTQYF	TRBV6-5
CASSDGRRGRNEQFF	TRBV6-4
CASSIIRNTEAFF	TRBV19
CATSRDVGLSTIYF	TRBV15
CASSSTSGGALDTQYF	TRBV9
CASSVGAMAKNIQYF	TRBV5-6
CAIEQEDQETQYF	TRBV2
CASSLTDSSYEQYF	TRBV7-9
CASSDGTANTEAFF	TRBV5-1
CASSRMTGMETEAFF	TRBV18
CASRPGSYEQYF	TRBV3-1/TRBV3-2
CSANRGETQYF	TRBV20-1